This is a list of T cell receptor beta chains from one sample in a study of blood T cells in healthy people across ages. TCRdb itself ran the 5' RACE reads through MiXCR, one entry per CDR3 protein. Altogether hundreds of thousands of distinct CDR3 sequences are present, 40% to 45% being singletons, with the ten largest covering approximately 31%. Sequenced input: blood. These receptors were obtained from a man at least 80 years old in good health. Each CDR3 is given with its conserved first and last residue. Fields, in order: V gene, J gene, clone size, D gene, CDR3 DNA, CDR3 protein. The D gene is left open where the match is weak. Only part of the rows carry a size: once, few, many, or a class if the clone is expanded.

V gene: TRBV7-2; J gene: TRBJ2-5; clone size: many; D gene: NA; CDR3 DNA: TGTGCCAGCAGCAAAGACAGACAAGAGACCCAGTACTTC; CDR3 protein: CASSKDRQETQYF
V gene: TRBV11-1; J gene: TRBJ2-3; clone size: few; D gene: NA; CDR3 DNA: TGTGCCAGCAGCTTAACGGTGAACACAGATACGCAGTATTTT; CDR3 protein: CASSLTVNTDTQYF
V gene: TRBV20-1; J gene: TRBJ1-1; clone size: NA; D gene: TRBD1; CDR3 DNA: TGCAGTGCTAGACAGGGGGCGAACACTGAAGCTTTCTTT; CDR3 protein: CSARQGANTEAFF
V gene: TRBV6-5; J gene: TRBJ2-3; clone size: few; D gene: TRBD2; CDR3 DNA: TGTGCCAGCAGTTACTATAGCGGGGGGACAGGTACCACAGATACGCAGTATTTT; CDR3 protein: CASSYYSGGTGTTDTQYF
V gene: TRBV19; J gene: TRBJ2-1; clone size: NA; D gene: NA; CDR3 DNA: TGTGCCAGTAGTCCCCAGGGGAACGATGAGCAGTTCTTC; CDR3 protein: CASSPQGNDEQFF
V gene: TRBV7-9; J gene: TRBJ1-2; clone size: few; D gene: NA; CDR3 DNA: TGTGCCAGCAGCCCTAATAACTATGGCTACACCTTC; CDR3 protein: CASSPNNYGYTF
V gene: TRBV15; J gene: TRBJ2-5; clone size: NA; D gene: NA; CDR3 DNA: TGTGCCACCAGCACCGGGAATCAAGAGACCCAGTACTTC; CDR3 protein: CATSTGNQETQYF
V gene: TRBV27; J gene: TRBJ2-1; clone size: NA; D gene: NA; CDR3 DNA: TGTGCCAGCAGTTCCCTGAGGGGGAGTAACTACAATGAGCAGTTCTTC; CDR3 protein: CASSSLRGSNYNEQFF
V gene: TRBV7-9; J gene: TRBJ2-1; clone size: NA; D gene: TRBD2; CDR3 DNA: TGTGCCAGCAGCTTAAACGGCTCACCTGGACTAGCGGGAGGCAGGGATGAGCAGTTCTTC; CDR3 protein: CASSLNGSPGLAGGRDEQFF
V gene: TRBV7-8; J gene: TRBJ2-1; clone size: few; D gene: TRBD2; CDR3 DNA: TGTGCCAGCAGCTTAGGGAGCGGGAGCCGAGCCTACAATGAGCAGTTCTTC; CDR3 protein: CASSLGSGSRAYNEQFF
V gene: TRBV4-1; J gene: TRBJ2-1; clone size: NA; D gene: TRBD2; CDR3 DNA: TGCGCCAGCAGCCAAGATCTCCGAGGAGCGGGGGACTCGTTGGAGCAGTTCTTC; CDR3 protein: CASSQDLRGAGDSLEQFF
V gene: TRBV29-1; J gene: TRBJ2-7; clone size: NA; D gene: NA; CDR3 DNA: TGCAGCGTTGGAGGACGGGCCTACGAGCAGTACTTC; CDR3 protein: CSVGGRAYEQYF
V gene: TRBV7-9; J gene: TRBJ1-5; clone size: NA; D gene: NA; CDR3 DNA: TGTGCCAGCAGCTTAGAAGGGTCCGGCAATCAGCCCCAGCATTTT; CDR3 protein: CASSLEGSGNQPQHF
V gene: TRBV20-1; J gene: TRBJ2-1; clone size: NA; D gene: NA; CDR3 DNA: TGCAGTGTTCGTCAAACCGGGTACAATGAGCAGTTCTTC; CDR3 protein: CSVRQTGYNEQFF
V gene: TRBV5-4; J gene: TRBJ1-5; clone size: NA; D gene: NA; CDR3 DNA: TGTGCCAGCAGCTCGATGGGGGTAAGAAATCAGCCCCAGCATTTT; CDR3 protein: CASSSMGVRNQPQHF
V gene: TRBV20-1; J gene: TRBJ2-4; clone size: few; D gene: NA; CDR3 DNA: TGCAGTGCTGCCGACAGTGCGGCCAAAAACATTCAGTACTTC; CDR3 protein: CSAADSAAKNIQYF
V gene: TRBV7-2; J gene: TRBJ2-7; clone size: NA; D gene: NA; CDR3 DNA: TGTGCCAGCAGCACCAACCAGGGGTTCTACGAGCAGTACTTC; CDR3 protein: CASSTNQGFYEQYF
V gene: TRBV7-2; J gene: TRBJ1-1; clone size: NA; D gene: NA; CDR3 DNA: TGTGCCAGCAGCTTACGGAACTCCGAAGCTTTCTTT; CDR3 protein: CASSLRNSEAFF
V gene: TRBV5-1; J gene: TRBJ2-5; clone size: few; D gene: TRBD2; CDR3 DNA: TGCGCCAGCAGCAAGCTAGCGGGAGGCTATGAGACCCAGTACTTC; CDR3 protein: CASSKLAGGYETQYF
V gene: TRBV28; J gene: TRBJ1-2; clone size: NA; D gene: TRBD1; CDR3 DNA: TGTGCCAGCATTCGAGGGACAGGGTTTATCTATGGCTACACCTTC; CDR3 protein: CASIRGTGFIYGYTF
V gene: TRBV27; J gene: TRBJ1-5; clone size: NA; D gene: NA; CDR3 DNA: TGTGCCAGCAGACCTAACAGGAATCAGCCCCAGCATTTT; CDR3 protein: CASRPNRNQPQHF
V gene: TRBV14; J gene: TRBJ2-3; clone size: NA; D gene: NA; CDR3 DNA: TGTGCCAGCAGCCAAAAAACGGGATGGGTAGATACGCAGTATTTT; CDR3 protein: CASSQKTGWVDTQYF
V gene: TRBV20-1; J gene: TRBJ2-1; clone size: NA; D gene: TRBD2; CDR3 DNA: TGCAGTGCTGTAGCAGCGGGAGGTGGCTACAATGAGCAGTTCTTC; CDR3 protein: CSAVAAGGGYNEQFF
V gene: TRBV20-1; J gene: TRBJ1-5; clone size: few; D gene: NA; CDR3 DNA: TGCAGTGCCGGACGTCGGGGTGCTCAGCCCCAGCATTTT; CDR3 protein: CSAGRRGAQPQHF
V gene: TRBV7-3; J gene: TRBJ2-5; clone size: many; D gene: TRBD2; CDR3 DNA: TGTGCCAGCAGCTTGGGACTAGCGGGCCAAGAGACCCAGTACTTC; CDR3 protein: CASSLGLAGQETQYF
V gene: TRBV5-1; J gene: TRBJ2-7; clone size: NA; D gene: TRBD1; CDR3 DNA: TGCGCCAGCAGCTTGAGGACTCAGGACAGGGATTTAGACGAGCAGTACTTC; CDR3 protein: CASSLRTQDRDLDEQYF
V gene: TRBV20-1; J gene: TRBJ2-1; clone size: few; D gene: TRBD2; CDR3 DNA: TGCAGTGCTAGAGTCCCTACTAGCGGGAGTAGGAATGAGCAGTTCTTC; CDR3 protein: CSARVPTSGSRNEQFF
V gene: TRBV18; J gene: TRBJ1-2; clone size: NA; D gene: NA; CDR3 DNA: TGTGCCAGCTCACCAAACAGCAACTATGGCTACACCTTC; CDR3 protein: CASSPNSNYGYTF
V gene: TRBV14; J gene: TRBJ2-1; clone size: NA; D gene: NA; CDR3 DNA: TGTGCCAGCAGCCAAAGATTATTATCGGTTCCATCCTACAATGAGCAGTTCTTC; CDR3 protein: CASSQRLLSVPSYNEQFF
V gene: TRBV28; J gene: TRBJ2-7; clone size: NA; D gene: TRBD2; CDR3 DNA: TGTGCCAGCAGTTCGGCGGGAGGGCCCTCAGGATTCTACGAGCAGTACTTC; CDR3 protein: CASSSAGGPSGFYEQYF
V gene: TRBV6-1; J gene: TRBJ2-4; clone size: NA; D gene: TRBD2; CDR3 DNA: TGTGCCAGCAGGGAGGCGGGGGGGATTTCCATTCAGTACTTC; CDR3 protein: CASREAGGISIQYF
V gene: TRBV6-5; J gene: TRBJ2-5; clone size: NA; D gene: TRBD2; CDR3 DNA: TGTGCCAGCAGCCCCACGGGAGGGCCGGAGACCCAGTACTTC; CDR3 protein: CASSPTGGPETQYF